This T cell receptor (beta chain) emerged from a study of CD8+ T cells in alopecia areata. Sequencing templates came from extracted RNA that was reverse transcribed into cDNA. Profiled with immunoSEQ multiplex PCR; TCRdb holds only in-frame clones, not every one. The sample consists of 55,000 to 70,000 clones, about 45% of them appearing once. Between the trimmed V and J ends, which lost 8 bases and 3 bases, there was a span of 8 bases. CDR3 length: 12 residues. Germline V gene data show CDR1 as MNHNY and CDR2 as SVGAGI (reference sequence). The chain has TRBV6-6 and TRBJ2-1, with D perhaps given as TRBD1 or TRBD2 (5 bases each). Sample: CD8+ T cells sorted from blood, taken at week 0. This TCR derives from a human donor with alopecia areata. CDR3 bases: TGTGCCAGCGGGGACGGCTACAATGAGCAGTTCTTC. As protein: CASGDGYNEQFF.